This T cell receptor beta chain comes out of a study of T cells in tumors after PD-1 blockade. This clone was recorded a few times. The germline gives CDR1 LGHNA, CDR2 YNFKEQ. J lost 5 bases, V lost 6 bases, and 6 bases had no gene match. The CDR3 is made up of 14 amino acids. Method: immunoSEQ multiplex PCR; TCRdb's copy keeps in-frame clones and lacks some. The table shows roughly 48,000 clones, with more than 65% occurring only once. Sequences were derived from PBMCs, sampled before anti-PD-1 treatment. The sequence was obtained from a human donor with basal cell carcinoma. The V call is TRBV4-2, the J call TRBJ2-2; 7 nucleotides align to TRBD1. The CDR3 protein is CASSSTGNTGELFF. The CDR3 DNA is TGTGCCAGCAGTTCGACAGGGAATACCGGGGAGCTGTTTTTT.